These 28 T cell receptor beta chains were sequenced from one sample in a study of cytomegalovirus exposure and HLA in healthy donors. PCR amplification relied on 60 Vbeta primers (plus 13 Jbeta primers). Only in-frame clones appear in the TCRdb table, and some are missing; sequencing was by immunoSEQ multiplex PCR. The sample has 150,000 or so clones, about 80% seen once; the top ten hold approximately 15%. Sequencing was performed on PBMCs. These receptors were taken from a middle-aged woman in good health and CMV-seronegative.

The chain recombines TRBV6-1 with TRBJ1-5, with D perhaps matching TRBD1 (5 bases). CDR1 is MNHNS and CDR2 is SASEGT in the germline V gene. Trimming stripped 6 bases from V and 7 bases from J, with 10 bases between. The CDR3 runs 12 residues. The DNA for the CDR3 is TGTGCCAGCAGAGGCGGGACGCAGCCCCAGCATTTT. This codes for CASRGGTQPQHF.

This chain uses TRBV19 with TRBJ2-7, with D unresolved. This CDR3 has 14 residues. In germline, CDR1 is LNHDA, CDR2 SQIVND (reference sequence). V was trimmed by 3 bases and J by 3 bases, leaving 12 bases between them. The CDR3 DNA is TGTGCCAGTAGTATTCAAGGCAGCGACTACGAGCAGTACTTC. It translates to CASSIQGSDYEQYF.

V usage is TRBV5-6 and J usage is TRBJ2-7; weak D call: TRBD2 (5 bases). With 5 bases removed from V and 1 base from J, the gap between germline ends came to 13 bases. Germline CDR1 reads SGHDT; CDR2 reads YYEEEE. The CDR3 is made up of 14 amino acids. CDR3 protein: CASRKLDNSYEQYF. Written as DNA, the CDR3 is TGTGCCAGCAGGAAACTAGATAATTCCTACGAGCAGTACTTC.

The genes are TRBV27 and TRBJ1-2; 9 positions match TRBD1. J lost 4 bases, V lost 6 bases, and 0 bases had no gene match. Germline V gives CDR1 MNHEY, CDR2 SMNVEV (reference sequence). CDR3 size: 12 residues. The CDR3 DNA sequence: TGTGCCAGCAGGACAGGGGGCTATGGCTACACCTTC. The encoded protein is CASRTGGYGYTF.

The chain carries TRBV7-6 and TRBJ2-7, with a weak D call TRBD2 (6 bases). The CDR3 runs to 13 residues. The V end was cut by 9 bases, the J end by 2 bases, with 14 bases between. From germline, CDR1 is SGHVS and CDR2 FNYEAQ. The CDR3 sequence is CASEWGVAYEQYF. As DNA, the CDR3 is TGTGCCAGTGAATGGGGGGTGGCCTACGAGCAGTACTTC.

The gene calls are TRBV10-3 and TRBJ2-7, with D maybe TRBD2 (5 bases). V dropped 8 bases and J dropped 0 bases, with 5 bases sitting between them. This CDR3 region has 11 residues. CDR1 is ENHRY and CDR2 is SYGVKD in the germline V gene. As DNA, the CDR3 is TGTGCCATCGGGAGCTCCTACGAGCAGTACTTC. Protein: CAIGSSYEQYF.

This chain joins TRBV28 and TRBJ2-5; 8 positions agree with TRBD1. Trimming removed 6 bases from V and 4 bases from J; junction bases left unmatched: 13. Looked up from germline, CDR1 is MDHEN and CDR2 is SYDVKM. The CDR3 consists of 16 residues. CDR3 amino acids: CASSPRTGRGRETQYF. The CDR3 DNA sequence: TGTGCCAGCAGCCCCCGGACAGGGCGGGGTCGAGAGACCCAGTACTTC. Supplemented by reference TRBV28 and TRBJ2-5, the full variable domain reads DVKVTQSSRYLVKRTGEKVFLECVQDMDHENMFWYRQDPGLGLRLIYFSYDVKMKEKGDIPEGYSVSREKKERFSLILESASTNQTSMYLCASSPRTGRGRETQYFGPGTRLLVL.

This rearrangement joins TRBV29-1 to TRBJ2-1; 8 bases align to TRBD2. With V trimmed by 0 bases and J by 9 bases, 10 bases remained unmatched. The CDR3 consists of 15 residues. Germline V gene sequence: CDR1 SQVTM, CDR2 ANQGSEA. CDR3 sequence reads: CSVEEAGGGVSEQFF. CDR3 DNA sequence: TGCAGCGTTGAAGAGGCGGGAGGCGGGGTAAGTGAGCAGTTCTTC.

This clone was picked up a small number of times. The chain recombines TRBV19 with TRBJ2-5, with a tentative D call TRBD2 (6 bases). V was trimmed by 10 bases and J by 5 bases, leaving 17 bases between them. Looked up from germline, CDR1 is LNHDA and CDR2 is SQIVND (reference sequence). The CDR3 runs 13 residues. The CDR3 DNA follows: TGTGCCACCCGGGGGTCCGGGGTGGAGACCCAGTACTTC. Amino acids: CATRGSGVETQYF.

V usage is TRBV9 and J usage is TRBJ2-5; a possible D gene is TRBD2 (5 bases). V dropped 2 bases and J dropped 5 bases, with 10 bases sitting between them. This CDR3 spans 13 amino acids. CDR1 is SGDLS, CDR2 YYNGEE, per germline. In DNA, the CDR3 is TGTGCCAGCAGCGTGCTCCCGGGGGAGACCCAGTACTTC. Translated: CASSVLPGETQYF.

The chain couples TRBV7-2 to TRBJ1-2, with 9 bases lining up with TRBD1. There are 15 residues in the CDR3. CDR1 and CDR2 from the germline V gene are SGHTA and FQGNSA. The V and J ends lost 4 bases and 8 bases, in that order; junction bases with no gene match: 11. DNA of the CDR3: TGTGCCAGCAGCTCAGGGACAGGGCAGAGGAGGGGCTACACCTTC. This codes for CASSSGTGQRRGYTF.

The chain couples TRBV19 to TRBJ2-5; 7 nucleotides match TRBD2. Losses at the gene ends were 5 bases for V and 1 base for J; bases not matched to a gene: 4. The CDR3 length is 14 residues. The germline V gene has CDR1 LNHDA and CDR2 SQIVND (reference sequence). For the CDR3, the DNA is TGTGCCAGTAGTGCTGGGGGGGGCCAAGAGACCCAGTACTTC. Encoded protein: CASSAGGGQETQYF.

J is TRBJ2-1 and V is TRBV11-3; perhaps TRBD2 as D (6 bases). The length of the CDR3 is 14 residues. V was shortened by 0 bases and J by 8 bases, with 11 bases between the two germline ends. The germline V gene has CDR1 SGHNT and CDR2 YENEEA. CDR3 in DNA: TGTGCCAGCAGCTTAGATCGACGGGAGCATGAGCAGTTCTTC. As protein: CASSLDRREHEQFF.

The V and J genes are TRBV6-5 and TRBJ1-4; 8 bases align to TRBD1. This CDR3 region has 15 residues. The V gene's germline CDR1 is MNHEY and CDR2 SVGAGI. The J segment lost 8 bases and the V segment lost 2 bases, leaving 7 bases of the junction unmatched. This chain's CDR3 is CASSYGGRTGEKLFF. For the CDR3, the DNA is TGTGCCAGCAGTTACGGAGGCAGGACAGGGGAAAAACTGTTTTTT.

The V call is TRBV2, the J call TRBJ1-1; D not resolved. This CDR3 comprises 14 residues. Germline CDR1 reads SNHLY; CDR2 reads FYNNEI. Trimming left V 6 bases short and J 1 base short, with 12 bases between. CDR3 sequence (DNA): TGTGCCAGCAGCCAGCGGCGGGCGAACACTGAAGCTTTCTTT. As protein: CASSQRRANTEAFF.

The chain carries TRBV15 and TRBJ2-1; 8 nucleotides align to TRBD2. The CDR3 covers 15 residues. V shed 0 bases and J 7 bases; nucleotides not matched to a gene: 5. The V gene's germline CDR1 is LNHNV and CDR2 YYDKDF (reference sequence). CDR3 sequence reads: CATSREVGGDNEQFF. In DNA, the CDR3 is TGTGCCACCAGCAGAGAGGTCGGGGGGGATAATGAGCAGTTCTTC.

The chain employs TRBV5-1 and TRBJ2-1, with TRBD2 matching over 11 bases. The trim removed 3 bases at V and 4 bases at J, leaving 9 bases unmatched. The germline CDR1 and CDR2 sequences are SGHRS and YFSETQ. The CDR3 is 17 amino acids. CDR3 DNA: TGCGCCAGCAGCTCCGGACCACTAGCGGGAGATTACAATGAGCAGTTCTTC. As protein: CASSSGPLAGDYNEQFF.

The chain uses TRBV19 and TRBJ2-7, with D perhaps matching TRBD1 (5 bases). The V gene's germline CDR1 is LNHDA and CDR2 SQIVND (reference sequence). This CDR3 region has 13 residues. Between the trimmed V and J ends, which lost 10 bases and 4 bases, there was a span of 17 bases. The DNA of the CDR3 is TGTGCCACCATGGGGCTACCCCATTACGAGCAGTACTTC. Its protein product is CATMGLPHYEQYF.

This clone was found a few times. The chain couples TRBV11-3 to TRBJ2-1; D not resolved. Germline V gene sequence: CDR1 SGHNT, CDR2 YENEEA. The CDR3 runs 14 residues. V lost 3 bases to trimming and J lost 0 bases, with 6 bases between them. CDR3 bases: TGTGCCAGCAGCTTTGGTAGCTCCTACAATGAGCAGTTCTTC. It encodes CASSFGSSYNEQFF.

CDR3 bases: TGCGCCAGCAGCACCGACCCCAGCGGGGGCACAGATACGCAGTATTTT. Protein: CASSTDPSGGTDTQYF. V and J are TRBV5-1 and TRBJ2-3, with 7 nucleotides matching TRBD2. The CDR3 is 16 amino acids. Per germline, CDR1 SGHRS and CDR2 YFSETQ. J gave up 1 base and V 4 bases, and 9 bases lay outside the gene matches. The entire variable domain, with the rest obtained from reference TRBV5-1 and TRBJ2-3, is as follows: KAGVTQTPRYLIKTRGQQVTLSCSPISGHRSVSWYQQTPGQGLQFLFEYFSETQRNKGNFPGRFSGRQFSNSRSEMNVSTLELGDSALYLCASSTDPSGGTDTQYFGPGTRLTVL.

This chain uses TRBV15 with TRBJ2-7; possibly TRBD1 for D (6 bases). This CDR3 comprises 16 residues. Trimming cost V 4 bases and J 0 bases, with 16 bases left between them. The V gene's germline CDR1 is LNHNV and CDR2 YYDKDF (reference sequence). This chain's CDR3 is CATSTMGGRGSYEQYF. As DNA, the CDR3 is TGTGCCACCAGCACGATGGGTGGCAGGGGCTCCTACGAGCAGTACTTC.

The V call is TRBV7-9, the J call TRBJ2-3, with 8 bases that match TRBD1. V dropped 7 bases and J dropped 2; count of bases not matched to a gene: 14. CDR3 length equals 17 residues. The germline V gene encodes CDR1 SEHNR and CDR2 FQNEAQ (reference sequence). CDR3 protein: CASILPKTGGPTDTQYF. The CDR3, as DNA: TGTGCCAGCATCCTCCCGAAAACAGGGGGGCCCACAGATACGCAGTATTTT.

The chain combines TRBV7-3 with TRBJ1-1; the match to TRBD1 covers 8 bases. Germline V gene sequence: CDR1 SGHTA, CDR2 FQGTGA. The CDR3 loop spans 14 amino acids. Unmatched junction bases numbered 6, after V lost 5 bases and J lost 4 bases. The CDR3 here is CASSGTGGVTEAFF. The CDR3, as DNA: TGTGCCAGCAGCGGAACAGGGGGGGTCACTGAAGCTTTCTTT.

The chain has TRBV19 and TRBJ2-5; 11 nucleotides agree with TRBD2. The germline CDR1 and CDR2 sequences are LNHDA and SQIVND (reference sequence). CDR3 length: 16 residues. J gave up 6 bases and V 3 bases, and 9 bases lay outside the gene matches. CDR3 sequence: CASSMLPSGGPKTQYF. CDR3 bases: TGTGCCAGTAGTATGCTCCCTAGCGGGGGGCCAAAGACCCAGTACTTC.

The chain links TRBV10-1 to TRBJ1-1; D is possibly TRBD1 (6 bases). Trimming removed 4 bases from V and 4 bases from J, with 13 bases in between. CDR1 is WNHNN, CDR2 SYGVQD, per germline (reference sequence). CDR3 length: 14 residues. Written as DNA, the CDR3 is TGCGCCAGCAGTGCGGCAAGAGGGGGCACTGAAGCTTTCTTT. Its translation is CASSAARGGTEAFF.

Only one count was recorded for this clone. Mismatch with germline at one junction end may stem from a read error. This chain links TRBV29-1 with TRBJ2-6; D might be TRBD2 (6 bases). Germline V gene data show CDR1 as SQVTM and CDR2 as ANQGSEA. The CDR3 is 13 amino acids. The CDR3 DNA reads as TGCAGCGCCGGGGAGGCTGGGGCCAACGGCCTGACTTTC. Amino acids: CSAGEAGANGLTF.

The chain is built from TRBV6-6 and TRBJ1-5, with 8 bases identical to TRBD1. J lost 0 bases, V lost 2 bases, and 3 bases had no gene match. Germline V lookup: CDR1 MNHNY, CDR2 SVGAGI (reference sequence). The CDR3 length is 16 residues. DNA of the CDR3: TGTGCCAGCAGTTACCGGGACAGGAATAGCAATCAGCCCCAGCATTTT. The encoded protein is CASSYRDRNSNQPQHF.

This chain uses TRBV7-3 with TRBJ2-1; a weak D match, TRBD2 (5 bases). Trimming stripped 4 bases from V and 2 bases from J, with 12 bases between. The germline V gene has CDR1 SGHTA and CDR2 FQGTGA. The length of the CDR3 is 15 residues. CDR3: CASSSGFLPYNEQFF. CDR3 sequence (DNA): TGTGCCAGCAGCTCGGGATTCCTCCCCTACAATGAGCAGTTCTTC.